Sequencing of this T cell receptor beta chain was carried out in a study of naive and memory T cell subsets. Findings and caveats of the study: Naive repertoires, especially CD8, held a few larger clonotypes, possibly memory cells re-expressing CD45RA. Over 85% of naive TCR sequences appeared only once after error correction, unlike memory subsets.

Both TRBC1 and TRBC2 were covered by a beta constant-region primer of two equimolar oligonucleotides. Four rounds of PCR amplified the ligated cDNA using nested alpha and beta constant-region primers plus SP2. Using its own MiXCR run on the UMI-ligation and nested PCR reads, TCRdb lists one record per CDR3 protein. The sample includes about 90,000 distinct CDR3 sequences, approximately 10% of them seen just once. Separate alpha and beta amplification began at the second PCR step. CMV status came from CD4+ T cell IFNgamma after overnight CMV lysate stimulation of fresh PBMCs. Cells stained for CD3, CD4, CD8, CD45RA, CD27 and viability were sorted into four CD45RA/CD27 subsets. A word on this clonotype: Its specificity is unknown.

Germline CDR1 SGHTA, CDR2 FQGNSA. The CDR3 runs 13 residues. V was clipped by 2 bases and J by 8 bases, with 12 bases between them. The sequence came from a human donor in good health. This rearrangement joins TRBV7-2 to TRBJ1-2; D is undetermined. Sequencing input: naive CD4+ T cells from blood. Written as DNA, the CDR3 is TGTGCCAGCAGCTTAAATAAGGGAAACGGCTACACCTTC. Its translation: CASSLNKGNGYTF.